Listed below are T cell receptor beta chains from one sample, sequenced in a study of blood T cell repertoires in COVID-19. This table comes from immunoSEQ multiplex PCR, and its TCRdb copy is limited to in-frame clones, with some not included. Here the sample spans about 82,000 clones, around 80% being singletons. Sequencing input: peripheral blood. The receptors stem from a man in his 60s with COVID-19, enrolled during active disease. CDR3s include the opening cysteine and the closing phenylalanine or tryptophan. Fields, in order: CDR3 DNA, CDR3 protein, J gene, D gene, clone size, V gene. D genes are given only for firm matches. Not all rows give a size; the values are once, few, many and, for expanded clones, a class.

CDR3 DNA: TGCGCCAGCAGCCAACGGCCAGGGCAAACTAATGAAAAACTGTTTTTT
CDR3 protein: CASSQRPGQTNEKLFF
J gene: TRBJ1-4
D gene: NA
clone size: NA
V gene: TRBV4-3

CDR3 DNA: TGCGCCAGCAGCCAAGATCCACGGAGCTATGGCTACACCTTC
CDR3 protein: CASSQDPRSYGYTF
J gene: TRBJ1-2
D gene: NA
clone size: NA
V gene: TRBV4-3

CDR3 DNA: TGTGCCAGCAGCGTCCGGGACAGGGCTACCTACGAGCAGTACTTC
CDR3 protein: CASSVRDRATYEQYF
J gene: TRBJ2-7
D gene: TRBD1
clone size: NA
V gene: TRBV9

CDR3 DNA: TGTGCCAGCAGCCAAGATTCCGCGGGAGGGCAATTTAGTTACGAGCAGTACTTC
CDR3 protein: CASSQDSAGGQFSYEQYF
J gene: TRBJ2-7
D gene: TRBD2
clone size: NA
V gene: TRBV4-2

CDR3 DNA: TGTGCCAGCAGCTTGGGCGGGAGGAGTGGTTATGAGCAGTTCTTC
CDR3 protein: CASSLGGRSGYEQFF
J gene: TRBJ2-1
D gene: TRBD2
clone size: NA
V gene: TRBV5-4

CDR3 DNA: TGTGCCAGCAACGTAGCGTTCGCGAACACCGGGGAGCTGTTTTTT
CDR3 protein: CASNVAFANTGELFF
J gene: TRBJ2-2
D gene: NA
clone size: NA
V gene: TRBV7-9

CDR3 DNA: TGTGCCAGTAGTATCACGGGAGGGGAAGGCGAGCAGTACTTC
CDR3 protein: CASSITGGEGEQYF
J gene: TRBJ2-7
D gene: TRBD2
clone size: NA
V gene: TRBV19

CDR3 DNA: TGTGCCAGCAGGCCTAGCGGGGGAAAGACAGATACGCAGTATTTT
CDR3 protein: CASRPSGGKTDTQYF
J gene: TRBJ2-3
D gene: TRBD2
clone size: once
V gene: TRBV7-9

CDR3 DNA: TGCAGTGCTAGTCCACAGGGGCCAGGAGATACGCAGTATTTT
CDR3 protein: CSASPQGPGDTQYF
J gene: TRBJ2-3
D gene: TRBD1
clone size: NA
V gene: TRBV20-1

CDR3 DNA: TGTGCCAGCAGCCGAGGACAGGGGGATAGCAATCAGCCCCAGCATTTT
CDR3 protein: CASSRGQGDSNQPQHF
J gene: TRBJ1-5
D gene: TRBD1
clone size: NA
V gene: TRBV5-6

CDR3 DNA: TGTGCCAGCAGTCCAGGGGGAAACATTCAGTACTTC
CDR3 protein: CASSPGGNIQYF
J gene: TRBJ2-4
D gene: TRBD1
clone size: NA
V gene: TRBV12-3/TRBV12-4

CDR3 DNA: TGTGCCAGCAGTTACCTAGCGGGAGCTGGGGAGCAGTTCTTC
CDR3 protein: CASSYLAGAGEQFF
J gene: TRBJ2-1
D gene: TRBD2
clone size: few
V gene: TRBV6-2/TRBV6-3

CDR3 DNA: TGCAGTGCTAGTCTACTGGCTGGGGCCAACGTCCTGACTTTC
CDR3 protein: CSASLLAGANVLTF
J gene: TRBJ2-6
D gene: NA
clone size: NA
V gene: TRBV20-1

CDR3 DNA: TGCGCCAGCAGCCAAGATCTGGGACTAGCGGGAGTCCGGGAGCAGTTCTTC
CDR3 protein: CASSQDLGLAGVREQFF
J gene: TRBJ2-1
D gene: TRBD2
clone size: NA
V gene: TRBV4-3

CDR3 DNA: TGTGCCACCAGCAGTTGGGACAGGGGGAACTATGGCTACACCTTC
CDR3 protein: CATSSWDRGNYGYTF
J gene: TRBJ1-2
D gene: TRBD1
clone size: few
V gene: TRBV15